This TCR beta chain was sequenced during a study of T cell responses to AZD1222 COVID-19 vaccine. Study outcomes and limitations: Close to half of spike-specific TCRs reportedly recognize unmutated variant regions. Clonal diversity may have been underestimated, and the donors were mostly white British, with more females than males.

Profiling relied on immunoSEQ multiplex PCR, and the TCRdb table lists in-frame clones only, not all of them. The repertoire consists of 140,000 to 150,000 clones, with 80% to 85% occurring once and the leading ten covering around 4.3%. Regarding this clone: Its antigen is as yet unknown.

V lost 5 bases and J lost 3, with 13 bases in between. The CDR3 spans 14 residues. Germline CDR1 and CDR2: DFQATT and SNEGSKA (reference sequence). The sample consisted of peripheral blood, taken on day 0 of MenACWY control vaccination. The receptor was derived from an adult in good health. The chain carries TRBV20-1 and TRBJ1-4; no clear D. CDR3 nucleotides: TGCAGTGCTCGTGGAGGGTCAGCTAATGAAAAACTGTTTTTT. It yields the protein CSARGGSANEKLFF.